This note documents a single T cell receptor beta chain sequence. Antigen unknown. This record comes from a study of graft-versus-host responses after intestinal transplantation. V gave up 7 bases and J gave up 0 bases, with 16 bases separating them. The CDR3 spans 15 residues. Germline assignment: CDR1 SGHAT and CDR2 FQNNGV. Measured with immunoSEQ multiplex PCR; TCRdb has only the in-frame clones, and not every one. The table records about 88,000 clones, 85% to 95% of them present only once. The source of this sequence is a human donor who was the organ donor for an intestinal transplant. The chain recombines TRBV11-2 with TRBJ2-7, with D perhaps matching TRBD2 (6 bases). The material was unstimulated CD4+ T cells sorted from spleen or lymph node cells, obtained before transplant. The CDR3 sequence is CASTIAARTSYEQYF. CDR3 nucleotide sequence: TGTGCCAGCACCATAGCGGCTCGTACCTCCTACGAGCAGTACTTC. Drawing the rest from reference TRBV11-2 and TRBJ2-7, the complete variable domain is EAGVAQSPRYKIIEKRQSVAFWCNPISGHATLYWYQQILGQGPKLLIQFQNNGVVDDSQLPKDRFSAERLKGVDSTLKIQPAKLEDSAVYLCASTIAARTSYEQYFGPGTRLTVT.